This is a list of T cell receptor beta chains from one sample in a study of shared clonotypes between healthy human individuals. Profiling relied on immunoSEQ multiplex PCR, and the TCRdb table lists in-frame clones only, not all of them. The top ten clones hold about 1.5% of a sample with about 1 million clones, under 80% of them seen once. The sample taken for sequencing was memory CD4+ T cells sorted from blood. The receptors derive from a young man in good health. The CDR3 runs from the conserved cysteine through the conserved F or W. A D gene is named only where the DNA matches it firmly. Size values are once, few and many counts, or a class for expanded clones, and some rows have none.

clone_size j_call d_call v_call cdr3_aa cdr3_nt
. TRBJ2-3 TRBD2 TRBV10-3 CAITTSGGPTDTQYF TGTGCCATCACGACTAGCGGGGGCCCCACAGATACGCAGTATTTT
. TRBJ2-5 TRBD1 TRBV2 CASRDRGKTQYF TGTGCCAGCAGGGACAGGGGAAAGACCCAGTACTTC
. TRBJ2-7 . TRBV5-6 CASSFFTGSYEQYF TGTGCCAGCAGCTTTTTCACAGGGAGCTACGAGCAGTACTTC
few TRBJ1-5 . TRBV19 CASSKQGTLGSNQPQHF TGTGCCAGTAGTAAACAGGGCACTCTTGGGAGCAATCAGCCCCAGCATTTT
. TRBJ1-4 . TRBV6-1 CASSERGGVREKLFF TGTGCCAGCAGTGAAAGAGGGGGGGTCCGGGAAAAACTGTTTTTT
. TRBJ1-6 TRBD1 TRBV28 CASSAGQGGSPLHF TGTGCCAGCAGTGCCGGACAGGGAGGATCACCCCTCCACTTT
. TRBJ2-1 TRBD2 TRBV25-1 CASSPGSGRAYNEQFF TGTGCCAGCAGCCCCGGGAGCGGGAGGGCCTACAATGAGCAGTTCTTC
many TRBJ2-2 TRBD1 TRBV5-6 CASSFWGQGFTGELFF TGTGCCAGCAGCTTCTGGGGACAGGGGTTCACCGGGGAGCTGTTTTTT
. TRBJ2-2 . TRBV30 CAWMSSGGRGGELFF TGTGCCTGGATGTCTAGTGGTGGTAGGGGCGGGGAGCTGTTTTTT
. TRBJ2-3 . TRBV4-3 CASSLYRGGRVF TGCGCCAGCAGCCTCTATCGGGGCGGCCGGGTATTT
. TRBJ1-2 . TRBV4-2 CASSQEYRSNYGYTF TGTGCCAGCAGCCAAGAGTACAGATCTAACTATGGCTACACCTTC
. TRBJ2-3 TRBD2 TRBV4-3 CASSRTSVSDTQYF TGCGCCAGCAGTAGGACTAGCGTTTCAGATACGCAGTATTTT
. TRBJ2-3 . TRBV2 CASSNNIQNTQYF TGTGCCAGCAGCAACAATATTCAGAATACGCAGTATTTT
once TRBJ2-3 TRBD2 TRBV5-1 CASSRTSGVTDTQYF TGCGCCAGCAGCCGGACTAGCGGGGTGACAGATACGCAGTATTTT
. TRBJ1-4 . TRBV2 CASSDNNGKLFF TGTGCCAGCAGTGATAATAACGGAAAACTGTTTTTT
. TRBJ2-5 TRBD2 TRBV6-6 CASSYSSGGETQYF TGTGCCAGCAGTTACTCGAGCGGGGGAGAGACCCAGTACTTC
many TRBJ1-1 . TRBV28 CASSLGVPEAFF TGTGCCAGCAGTTTAGGAGTGCCTGAAGCTTTCTTT
. TRBJ1-1 TRBD1 TRBV6-1 CASSEWVTGVTEAFF TGTGCCAGCAGTGAGTGGGTGACAGGGGTCACTGAAGCTTTCTTT
. TRBJ2-7 TRBD2 TRBV5-8 CASSRLLAGGVDEQYF TGTGCCAGCAGCCGCCTACTAGCGGGAGGGGTGGACGAGCAGTACTTC
. TRBJ2-1 . TRBV5-1 CASSLMPGLTAEQFF TGCGCCAGCAGTCTGATGCCGGGGCTGACGGCTGAGCAGTTCTTC
. TRBJ2-5 TRBD2 TRBV5-4 CASSLTSGGGETQYF TGTGCCAGCAGCTTGACTAGCGGGGGGGGAGAGACCCAGTACTTC
. TRBJ1-2 . TRBV6-5 CASSPGYGYTF TGTGCCAGCAGTCCAGGGTATGGCTACACCTTC
. TRBJ2-5 . TRBV6-1 CASSPGWGETQYF TGTGCCAGCAGTCCCGGTTGGGGAGAGACCCAGTACTTC
few TRBJ1-3 TRBD1 TRBV5-1 CASGTGGAGSGNTIYF TGCGCCAGCGGAACAGGGGGCGCCGGCTCTGGAAACACCATATATTTT
. TRBJ2-5 . TRBV5-1 CASSLVPQTNFETQYF TGCGCCAGCAGCTTGGTACCCCAAACCAATTTCGAGACCCAGTACTTC
. TRBJ2-5 . TRBV5-1 CASAGQPKETQYF TGCGCCAGCGCCGGACAGCCGAAGGAGACCCAGTACTTC
. TRBJ2-7 . TRBV5-1 CASSGGFNSYEQYF TGCGCCAGCAGCGGAGGGTTTAACTCCTACGAGCAGTACTTC